This TCR beta chain stems from a study of shared T cell receptors in the human thymus. The protocol was immunoSEQ multiplex PCR, while the TCRdb copy is restricted to in-frame clones and leaves out a portion. The sample gives roughly 710,000 clones, approximately 85% of which show up once; approximately 0.01% is in the top ten. This clone appeared once. This same sample was also taken into another study, of human thymus T cells. That work states: Infants, healthy and Finnish, who were having corrective surgery for congenital heart defects served as donors. During corrective heart surgery, resections were taken, and the thymus tissue came from them. Usage of V and J genes appeared biased in thymic and blood repertoires. Thymic repertoires from unrelated individuals overlapped highly, related research reported.

The receptor's source is a girl in the first two years of life with a congenital heart defect. The specimen was thymocytes.

CDR3 loop: CASSFPGGGDYTGELFF. Written as DNA, the CDR3 is TGTGCCAGCAGCTTTCCGGGAGGGGGGGACTACACCGGGGAGCTGTTTTTT. This chain links TRBV11-2 with TRBJ2-2, with 8 bases lining up with TRBD2. J lost 3 bases, V lost 3 bases, and 9 bases had no gene match. The CDR3 is 17 amino acids. From germline, CDR1 is SGHAT and CDR2 FQNNGV.